Listed here are 27 T cell receptor beta chains from one sample, sequenced in a study of cytotoxic CD8 clonotypes in ibrutinib-treated CLL. TCRdb keeps only in-frame clones here, not all; method: immunoSEQ multiplex PCR. The table includes some 200,000 clones, 70% detected once. This specimen was PBMCs, taken after 12 months of ibrutinib treatment. The source is a human donor with chronic lymphocytic leukemia.

This chain links TRBV9 with TRBJ2-1; possible D gene TRBD2, 5 bases. Trimming removed 4 bases from V and 5 bases from J, with 10 bases in between. The CDR3 contains 13 residues. The V gene's germline CDR1 is SGDLS and CDR2 YYNGEE. CDR3 amino acids: CASSPGLDNEQFF. Written as DNA, the CDR3 is TGTGCCAGCAGCCCAGGACTCGACAATGAGCAGTTCTTC.

J is TRBJ2-3 and V is TRBV29-1; D not resolved. This CDR3 contains 12 residues. Per the germline V gene, CDR1 is SQVTM and CDR2 is ANQGSEA. The CDR3 here is CSLALSTDTQYF. The CDR3 DNA reads TGCAGTTTGGCACTCAGCACAGATACGCAGTATTTT.

This clone was seen only a few times. This chain uses TRBV7-2 with TRBJ2-1, with D perhaps TRBD1 (7 bases). Germline CDR1 SGHTA, CDR2 FQGNSA. The CDR3 has 16 residues. V was trimmed by 4 bases and J by 5 bases, leaving 18 bases between them. The CDR3, as DNA: TGTGCCAGCAGCTCATCAGGGGGGATCGGGAACAATGAGCAGTTCTTC. This gives the protein CASSSSGGIGNNEQFF.

The chain carries TRBV19 and TRBJ1-6; 7 bases match TRBD1. J was trimmed by 7 bases and V by 8 bases; bases with no gene match: 8. This CDR3 has 14 amino acids. Germline assignment: CDR1 LNHDA and CDR2 SQIVND (reference sequence). This CDR3 is CASSPTGQNSPLHF. CDR3 DNA sequence: TGTGCCAGTTCACCGACAGGGCAAAATTCACCCCTCCACTTT.

There are a few counts of this clone. The CDR3 sequence is CASSPELAGVTGELFF. The CDR3 DNA sequence: TGTGCCAGCAGTCCGGAGCTAGCGGGGGTTACCGGGGAGCTGTTTTTT. The chain is built from TRBV27 and TRBJ2-2; 10 bases line up with TRBD2. The CDR3 runs 16 residues. The germline V gene encodes CDR1 MNHEY and CDR2 SMNVEV (reference sequence). V dropped 5 bases and J dropped 5; count of bases not matched to a gene: 8.

This clone turned up a few times. The gene calls are TRBV7-2 and TRBJ2-3; D gene uncertain. V was trimmed by 1 base and J by 1 base, leaving 3 bases between them. This CDR3 has 13 amino acids. Per the germline V gene, CDR1 is SGHTA and CDR2 is FQGNSA. This chain's CDR3 is CASSLVRTDTQYF. CDR3 DNA sequence: TGTGCCAGCAGCTTAGTCCGCACAGATACGCAGTATTTT.

This chain joins TRBV5-6 and TRBJ2-1, with D possibly called TRBD1 or TRBD2 (5 bases each). The germline V gene has CDR1 SGHDT and CDR2 YYEEEE. This CDR3 comprises 17 residues. The ends were cut back, 3 bases at V and 2 bases at J, with 18 bases in the middle. CDR3 DNA: TGTGCCAGCAGCTCGATTAGGGAGAGGGGTCCCTACAATGAGCAGTTCTTC. It specifies CASSSIRERGPYNEQFF. The full variable domain, rest sourced from reference TRBV5-6 and TRBJ2-1, is DAGVTQSPTHLIKTRGQQVTLRCSPKSGHDTVSWYQQALGQGPQFIFQYYEEEERQRGNFPDRFSGHQFPNYSSELNVNALLLGDSALYLCASSSIRERGPYNEQFFGPGTRLTVL.

For this clone: Different DNA sequences within this sample yield the same CDR3. This chain connects TRBV6-1 to TRBJ1-4; D gene unclear. The CDR3 consists of 12 residues. V lost 2 bases and J lost 8, with 6 bases in between. CDR1 MNHNS and CDR2 SASEGT come from the germline V gene. The CDR3 sequence is CASSELGEKLFF. Here the CDR3 DNA reads TGTGCCAGCAGTGAACTTGGAGAAAAACTGTTTTTT.

The chain combines TRBV25-1 with TRBJ2-1, with 9 positions matching TRBD1. The length of the CDR3 is 13 residues. Germline CDR1 and CDR2: MGHDK and SYGVNS. J lost 7 bases, V lost 8 bases, and 6 bases had no gene match. The CDR3 DNA follows: TGTGCCAGCTCCTGGACAGGGGAAAATGAGCAGTTCTTC. This encodes CASSWTGENEQFF.

The V and J genes are TRBV2 and TRBJ1-5; 8 bases are a match to TRBD1. The V and J ends lost 6 bases and 4 bases, in that order; junction bases with no gene match: 5. This CDR3 is 14 amino acids long. From germline, CDR1 is SNHLY and CDR2 FYNNEI. The CDR3, as DNA: TGTGCCAGCAGCCGGACAGGGAAGAATCAGCCCCAGCATTTT. Amino acid sequence: CASSRTGKNQPQHF.

The CDR3 sequence is CASGDRGGSYEQYF. CDR3 DNA: TGTGCCAGCGGGGACAGGGGAGGGTCCTACGAGCAGTACTTC. This chain uses TRBV27 with TRBJ2-7; 10 positions agree with TRBD1. The CDR3 has 14 residues. The junction had 5 bases not matched to a gene; V was cut back by 8 bases and J by 1 base. Germline V CDR1 and CDR2: MNHEY, SMNVEV (reference sequence).

This clone was observed a single time. The chain employs TRBV27 and TRBJ1-1; no reliable D call. Germline lookup yields CDR1 MNHEY and CDR2 SMNVEV (reference sequence). There are 14 residues in the CDR3. The germline V and J ends were trimmed by 4 bases and 6 bases, with 15 bases remaining between them. The CDR3 region has the DNA TGTGCCAGCAGTTCCCTTGGGAGGGTACCTGAAGCTTTCTTT. It codes for CASSSLGRVPEAFF.

The chain employs TRBV29-1 and TRBJ1-3; unclear D gene. CDR1 SQVTM and CDR2 ANQGSEA come from the germline V gene. V lost 1 base, J lost 6 bases, and 7 bases lay in between. The CDR3 has 12 amino acids. This chain's CDR3 is CSVEGFENTIYF. CDR3 bases: TGCAGCGTTGAAGGTTTCGAAAACACCATATATTTT.

This chain uses TRBV11-2 with TRBJ2-2; 8 positions match TRBD2. The germline gives CDR1 SGHAT, CDR2 FQNNGV. J lost 6 bases, V lost 2 bases, and 2 bases had no gene match. The CDR3 runs to 14 residues. The CDR3 bases are TGTGCCAGCAGCTTACTGACTAGCGCCGGGGAGCTGTTTTTT. It specifies CASSLLTSAGELFF.

The chain recombines TRBV5-3 with TRBJ2-4; D is uncertain. TRBV5-3 is known as an ORF, though its function is uncertain. With 0 bases removed from V and 1 base from J, the gap between germline ends came to 2 bases. The CDR3 consists of 13 residues. CDR3 bases: TGTGCCAGAAGCTTGGGGGCCAAAAACATTCAGTACTTC. Its translation: CARSLGAKNIQYF.

This rearrangement joins TRBV7-8 to TRBJ1-1, with TRBD1 identical over 8 bases. The V and J ends lost 5 bases and 2 bases, in that order; junction bases with no gene match: 7. Germline CDR1 SGHVS, CDR2 FQNEAQ. This CDR3 is built from 15 residues. The CDR3 region has the DNA TGTGCCAGCAGCCCGCGGGGACAGGTCAACACTGAAGCTTTCTTT. Translating gives CASSPRGQVNTEAFF.

The CDR3 loop is CASSLKSASFVNQPQHF. CDR3 nucleotides: TGTGCCAGCAGCTTAAAGTCAGCCAGCTTTGTCAATCAGCCCCAGCATTTT. The chain carries TRBV7-3 and TRBJ1-5; no clear D. The CDR3 has 17 residues. Trimming cost V 1 base and J 3 bases, with 16 bases left between them. Germline CDR1 reads SGHTA; CDR2 reads FQGTGA.

V and J are TRBV5-1 and TRBJ1-1; D ambiguous. V was pared by 3 bases and J by 0 bases, with 6 bases between. Per the germline V gene, CDR1 is SGHRS and CDR2 is YFSETQ. This CDR3 has 13 amino acids. CDR3 bases: TGCGCCAGCAGCTCAGAGCTGAACACTGAAGCTTTCTTT. Its translation is CASSSELNTEAFF.

The chain joins TRBV6-5 to TRBJ2-5, with 9 bases identical to TRBD1. This CDR3 contains 14 residues. Germline V lookup: CDR1 MNHEY, CDR2 SVGAGI. Unmatched junction bases numbered 8, after V lost 7 bases and J lost 5 bases. CDR3 sequence reads: CASKRNRGRETQYF. CDR3 DNA sequence: TGTGCCAGCAAGCGCAACAGGGGGCGCGAGACCCAGTACTTC.

On this clone itself: The sample carries other DNA sequences with the same CDR3. This chain uses TRBV4-1 with TRBJ2-5; 9 bases align to TRBD1. In germline, CDR1 is MGHRA, CDR2 YSYEKL. The CDR3 loop spans 16 amino acids. The trim removed 2 bases at V and 5 bases at J, leaving 9 bases unmatched. The CDR3 DNA reads TGCGCCAGCAGCCAAAAGGGGGGACAGGGTGGGGAGACCCAGTACTTC. Protein sequence: CASSQKGGQGGETQYF.

CDR3 amino acids: CASSFLGVTDTQYF. Written as DNA, the CDR3 is TGTGCCAGCAGCTTCTTAGGGGTGACAGATACGCAGTATTTT. The J gene is TRBJ2-3, the V gene TRBV11-2; D might be TRBD1 (5 bases). Deletions cut 3 bases from V and 3 bases from J, with 10 bases between. Germline V CDR1 and CDR2: SGHAT, FQNNGV. The CDR3 totals 14 residues.

This clone came up once. This chain uses TRBV5-1 with TRBJ2-1; a possible D gene is TRBD1 (6 bases). The CDR3 sequence is 13 residues long. Trimming cost V 4 bases and J 8 bases, with 13 bases left between them. The V gene's germline CDR1 is SGHRS and CDR2 YFSETQ. Written as DNA, the CDR3 is TGCGCCAGCAGCCACTCCGGACAGTATGAGCAGTTCTTC. Protein product: CASSHSGQYEQFF.

This clone has a handful of counts. The V gene is TRBV2, the J gene TRBJ2-7, with D maybe TRBD1 (5 bases). Germline CDR1 and CDR2: SNHLY and FYNNEI. The ends were cut back, 4 bases at V and 3 bases at J, with 16 bases in the middle. This CDR3 spans 15 amino acids. The CDR3 is CASSVEQAISYEQYF. The CDR3 bases are TGTGCCAGCAGTGTGGAACAGGCGATTAGCTACGAGCAGTACTTC.

This clone showed up just once. The genes are TRBV28 and TRBJ1-1; D is perhaps TRBD1 (5 bases). The CDR3 totals 12 residues. Per germline, CDR1 MDHEN and CDR2 SYDVKM. Trimming took 4 bases from V and 6 from J, leaving 9 bases between them. CDR3 protein: CASSSWTSEAFF. In DNA form, the CDR3 reads TGTGCCAGCAGTTCCTGGACATCTGAAGCTTTCTTT.

The chain couples TRBV28 to TRBJ2-5, with 9 bases that match TRBD2. The V and J ends lost 11 bases and 2 bases, in that order; junction bases with no gene match: 6. This CDR3 spans 13 amino acids. CDR1 is MDHEN and CDR2 is SYDVKM in the germline V gene. CDR3 DNA: TGTGCCGCTAGGACTAGCGCACAAGAGACCCAGTACTTC. It yields the protein CAARTSAQETQYF.

The chain joins TRBV9 to TRBJ1-4; perhaps TRBD1 as D (5 bases). Trimming cost V 0 bases and J 4 bases, with 10 bases left between them. Germline V gives CDR1 SGDLS, CDR2 YYNGEE. This CDR3 comprises 15 residues. CDR3 sequence (DNA): TGTGCCAGCAGCGTAGTTGGGACGTTTAATGAAAAACTGTTTTTT. Its protein is CASSVVGTFNEKLFF. The full variable domain, with the rest looked up from reference TRBV9 and TRBJ1-4, is DSGVTQTPKHLITATGQRVTLRCSPRSGDLSVYWYQQSLDQGLQFLIQYYNGEERAKGNILERFSAQQFPDLHSELNLSSLELGDSALYFCASSVVGTFNEKLFFGSGTQLSVL.

The chain recombines TRBV5-4 with TRBJ1-1; 7 nucleotides line up with TRBD1. Trimming removed 0 bases from V and 4 bases from J; junction bases left unmatched: 6. CDR1 and CDR2 from the germline V gene are SGHNT and YYREEE (reference sequence). CDR3 length equals 15 residues. In nucleotides, the CDR3 is TGTGCCAGCAGCTTGGCAGGGGGAGCGGTCACTGAAGCTTTCTTT. The encoded protein is CASSLAGGAVTEAFF.